This T cell receptor beta chain was captured by sequencing in a study of T cells in narcolepsy. At the level of the study: Enrolled donors included narcolepsy type 1 or type 2 patients and healthy controls. The study's findings and limits: Same-patient CSF and blood CD4+ T cell clonotypes included HCRT-specific and TRIB2-specific autoreactive ones. Healthy controls reportedly lacked the autoreactive clonotypes serially found in patients' blood. No autoreactive T cell clone sequences appeared in some memory CD4+ repertoires.

TCRdb's table, derived via immunoSEQ multiplex PCR, lists solely in-frame clones and lacks some. The repertoire consists of 25,000 to 35,000 clones, with about three quarters occurring once and the leading ten covering 1.2%. This clone was recorded a few times. Its cognate antigen is unknown. The CDR3 sequence is 16 residues long. Germline CDR1 reads SGHNT; CDR2 reads YYREEE (reference sequence). Trimming removed 4 bases from V and 3 bases from J; junction bases left unmatched: 4. This clonotype originated in a human donor with narcolepsy. Sequences were obtained from CD45RA- memory CD4+ T cells from PBMCs. The chain joins TRBV5-4 to TRBJ2-1, with 13 positions matching TRBD2. CDR3: CASSPTSGGNYNEQFF. The CDR3, as DNA: TGTGCCAGCAGCCCGACTAGCGGGGGGAACTACAATGAGCAGTTCTTC.